This T cell receptor (beta chain) was identified in a study of cytomegalovirus exposure and HLA in healthy donors. The CDR3 length is 10 residues. Germline-derived CDR1 and CDR2 are SGHVS and FQNEAQ. V lost 8 bases to trimming and J lost 5 bases, with 6 bases between them. Concerning this clone: In this CDR3 the conserved last residue, phenylalanine or tryptophan, is missing, so a read error is likely.

Primers: 60 Vbeta forward and 13 Jbeta reverse. Assay: immunoSEQ multiplex PCR; the TCRdb copy retains only in-frame clones and omits some. The sample lists around 130,000 clones; more than 60% were seen once. The sequencing sample was made of PBMCs. This TCR was recovered from a middle-aged woman in good health and CMV-seronegative. The chain joins TRBV7-8 to TRBJ1-1; D is unresolved. Here the CDR3 DNA reads TGTGCCAGCTTGGGGACTGAAGCTTTCTCT. Translating gives CASLGTEAFS.